These 32 T cell receptor beta chains share one sample of origin, sequenced in a study of shared clonotypes between healthy human individuals. Some clones are missing from TCRdb's copy, which holds only in-frame ones; the method was immunoSEQ multiplex PCR. The table records over 850,000 clones, around 78% of them present only once. The sample taken for sequencing was memory CD4+ T cells from PBMCs. Noted subset: CD45RA-negative fraction. These TCRs come from a man aged 18 to 35 in good health. Some clones in this sample may be carry-over from other donors' samples.

The chain combines TRBV28 with TRBJ2-7; perhaps TRBD2 as D (6 bases). The CDR3 runs to 14 residues. The V gene's germline CDR1 is MDHEN and CDR2 SYDVKM. The ends were cut back, 7 bases at V and 5 bases at J, with 18 bases in the middle. The CDR3 loop is CASTSLATRDEQYF. DNA for the CDR3: TGTGCCAGCACCTCACTAGCTACTCGGGACGAGCAGTACTTC.

The chain carries TRBV5-5 and TRBJ1-1, with a weak D call TRBD1 (5 bases). This CDR3 contains 14 residues. V lost 2 bases, J lost 1 base, and 9 bases lay in between. The germline CDR1 and CDR2 sequences are SGHKS and YYEKEE (reference sequence). The CDR3 DNA reads as TGTGCCAGCAGCTTTCGGGGGGAGAACACTGAAGCTTTCTTT. This encodes CASSFRGENTEAFF.

The chain links TRBV30 to TRBJ1-2; D unresolved. Germline loops: CDR1 GTSNPN, CDR2 SVGIG (reference sequence). The V end was cut by 1 base, the J end by 7 bases, with 19 bases between. The CDR3 contains 15 residues. The CDR3 is CAWSGGAPGFSGYTF. The CDR3 bases are TGTGCCTGGAGTGGCGGAGCCCCTGGATTTAGTGGCTACACCTTC. Full variable domain (outside the CDR3, taken from reference TRBV30 and TRBJ1-2): SQTIHQWPATLVQPVGSPLSLECTVEGTSNPNLYWYRQAAGRGLQLLFYSVGIGQISSEVPQNLSASRPQDRQFILSSKKLLLSDSGFYLCAWSGGAPGFSGYTFGSGTRLTVV.

This chain connects TRBV2 to TRBJ2-2; D not certain. This CDR3 has 11 residues. From germline, CDR1 is SNHLY and CDR2 FYNNEI. Between the trimmed V and J ends, which lost 11 bases and 0 bases, there was a span of 4 bases. CDR3 residues: CAGSNTGELFF. CDR3 in DNA: TGTGCCGGCTCGAACACCGGGGAGCTGTTTTTT.

This sequence joins TRBV11-3 and TRBJ1-2; 9 positions match TRBD1. The CDR3 is made up of 14 amino acids. V dropped 5 bases and J dropped 4; count of bases not matched to a gene: 5. Germline V gene lookup returns CDR1 SGHNT and CDR2 YENEEA. The CDR3 protein is CASSKTGGGYGYTF. The DNA for the CDR3 is TGTGCCAGCAGCAAAACAGGGGGCGGCTATGGCTACACCTTC. Using reference TRBV11-3 and TRBJ1-2 for the parts outside the CDR3, the full variable domain is EAGVVQSPRYKIIEKKQPVAFWCNPISGHNTLYWYLQNLGQGPELLIRYENEEAVDDSQLPKDRFSAERLKGVDSTLKIQPAELGDSAVYLCASSKTGGGYGYTFGSGTRLTVV.

V gene TRBV11-3 combines with J gene TRBJ2-2, with a tentative D call TRBD1 (6 bases). This CDR3 region has 14 residues. Trimming took off 5 bases at V and 3 bases at J, with 10 bases between the two ends. Germline CDR1 SGHNT, CDR2 YENEEA. The CDR3 protein is CASSADRYTGELFF. The CDR3 DNA sequence: TGTGCCAGCAGCGCCGACAGGTACACCGGGGAGCTGTTTTTT.

This clone was picked up a small number of times. The chain links TRBV7-6 to TRBJ2-3; D is ambiguous. Germline V gene lookup returns CDR1 SGHVS and CDR2 FNYEAQ. The V gene lost 5 bases and the J gene lost 0 bases, with 9 bases spanning the gap. CDR3 length: 14 residues. The CDR3 loop reads CASSPGPSTDTQYF. CDR3 in DNA: TGTGCCAGCAGCCCCGGGCCTAGCACAGATACGCAGTATTTT.

This clone was counted only a few times. The rearrangement links TRBV9 to TRBJ1-2, with unresolved D. The CDR3 is 14 residues long. V gave up 2 bases and J gave up 3 bases, with 11 bases separating them. From germline, CDR1 is SGDLS and CDR2 YYNGEE. The CDR3 loop is CASSVFSGDYGYTF. CDR3 nucleotide sequence: TGTGCCAGCAGCGTTTTCTCCGGGGACTATGGCTACACCTTC. Supplemented by reference TRBV9 and TRBJ1-2, the full variable domain reads DSGVTQTPKHLITATGQRVTLRCSPRSGDLSVYWYQQSLDQGLQFLIQYYNGEERAKGNILERFSAQQFPDLHSELNLSSLELGDSALYFCASSVFSGDYGYTFGSGTRLTVV.

The rearrangement uses TRBV18 and TRBJ2-4; 8 positions match TRBD1. The V gene end was trimmed by 4 bases and the J gene end by 0 bases; junction bases not matched to a gene: 5. Germline values: CDR1 KGHSH, CDR2 LQKENI. The CDR3 spans 16 residues. The CDR3 spells CASSLGTGLAKNIQYF. The CDR3 DNA reads as TGTGCCAGCTCACTGGGGACAGGATTAGCCAAAAACATTCAGTACTTC.

The chain employs TRBV9 and TRBJ2-7; 8 nucleotides match TRBD2. The germline gives CDR1 SGDLS, CDR2 YYNGEE. V lost 3 bases to trimming and J lost 5 bases; unmatched junction nucleotides: 10. This CDR3 has 15 amino acids. CDR3 in DNA: TGTGCCAGCAGCGCCCCCGGGGGGGGTGGGGACGAGCAGTACTTC. Translated: CASSAPGGGGDEQYF.

The CDR3 is CASSLLLRADTQYF. The CDR3 DNA sequence: TGTGCCAGCTCGCTACTTTTGAGGGCAGATACGCAGTATTTT. The J gene is TRBJ2-3, the V gene TRBV18, with D perhaps TRBD2 (5 bases). Germline V gives CDR1 KGHSH, CDR2 LQKENI. Trimming took 6 bases from V and 4 from J, leaving 14 bases between them. This CDR3 region has 14 residues.

With regard to this clone: Just one base apart from a much larger clone, this may be a read error. This CDR3 is also generated by other DNA sequences in the sample. The chain carries TRBV11-3 and TRBJ2-1; D gene ambiguous. The length of the CDR3 is 12 residues. The V end was cut by 4 bases, the J end by 4 bases, with 5 bases between. Germline loops: CDR1 SGHNT, CDR2 YENEEA. In DNA form, the CDR3 reads TGTGCCAGCAGCTCTCCATACAATGAGCAGTTCTTC. It yields the protein CASSSPYNEQFF.

The J gene is TRBJ1-3, the V gene TRBV29-1; TRBD1 agrees at 9 bases. J lost 6 bases, V lost 1 base, and 4 bases had no gene match. Germline assignment: CDR1 SQVTM and CDR2 ANQGSEA. The CDR3 contains 14 residues. DNA for the CDR3: TGCAGCGTTGAAGGTGACAGGGGGTTAAACACCATATATTTT. Its protein product is CSVEGDRGLNTIYF.

The chain links TRBV5-1 to TRBJ2-2, with D possibly TRBD2 on 6 matching bases. CDR1 is SGHRS and CDR2 is YFSETQ in the germline V gene. V was cut by 3 bases and J by 4 bases, with 22 bases left in between. The CDR3 length is 18 residues. In DNA form, the CDR3 reads TGCGCCAGCAGCTGGGGGACTCAGAAGATGGGAGGCACCGGGGAGCTGTTTTTT. It specifies CASSWGTQKMGGTGELFF.

The chain recombines TRBV4-1 with TRBJ2-5, with D maybe TRBD1 (8 bases). The germline V gene has CDR1 MGHRA and CDR2 YSYEKL. CDR3 length equals 16 residues. V was clipped by 2 bases and J by 4 bases, with 17 bases between them. The CDR3 here is CASSQSPTGGGETQYF. In DNA form, the CDR3 reads TGCGCCAGCAGCCAAAGCCCAACAGGGGGGGGAGAGACCCAGTACTTC.

The rearrangement links TRBV28 to TRBJ2-6; 8 bases are shared with TRBD2. V shed 6 bases and J 0 bases; nucleotides not matched to a gene: 10. Germline V gene data show CDR1 as MDHEN and CDR2 as SYDVKM. The CDR3 runs 18 residues. CDR3 nucleotide sequence: TGTGCCAGCAGGGGAGGGACTAGGGGAGTCTCTGGGGCCAACGTCCTGACTTTC. It is translated as CASRGGTRGVSGANVLTF.

J is TRBJ2-3 and V is TRBV29-1; TRBD2 might be the D (6 bases). V was cut by 6 bases and J by 0 bases, with 19 bases left in between. There are 16 residues in the CDR3. Germline V CDR1 and CDR2: SQVTM, ANQGSEA. CDR3 amino acids: CSVGRWVGTSTDTQYF. Written as DNA, the CDR3 is TGCAGCGTGGGGAGGTGGGTGGGCACTAGCACAGATACGCAGTATTTT.

A few counts support this clone. V usage is TRBV6-1 and J usage is TRBJ2-1; no definite D call. CDR3 length: 11 residues. Germline CDR1 and CDR2: MNHNS and SASEGT. V was trimmed by 7 bases and J by 6 bases, leaving 7 bases between them. For the CDR3, the DNA is TGTGCCAGCATGGCGGCCAATGAGCAGTTCTTC. As protein: CASMAANEQFF.

Regarding this clone: A far larger clone is just one base off, so this is likely a read error. This sample also contains other DNA sequences that code for the same CDR3. This chain connects TRBV10-1 to TRBJ1-5; a possible D gene is TRBD1 (5 bases). The CDR3 totals 17 residues. Trimming pared 3 bases from V and 4 bases from J, leaving 19 bases between. The germline V gene has CDR1 WNHNN and CDR2 SYGVQD (reference sequence). CDR3 in DNA: TGCGCCAGCAGTGAAGGATCCGGGACGGGGGTTAATCAGCCCCAGCATTTT. Its protein is CASSEGSGTGVNQPQHF.

This clone has just one count. V usage is TRBV10-3 and J usage is TRBJ1-4, with a tentative D call TRBD1 (6 bases). From germline, CDR1 is ENHRY and CDR2 SYGVKD. CDR3 length: 15 amino acids. Trimming shortened V by 3 bases and J by 5 bases, and 13 bases separated the two germline ends. This chain's CDR3 is CAISDNQGSNEKLFF. CDR3 sequence (DNA): TGTGCCATCAGTGACAATCAGGGGTCCAATGAAAAACTGTTTTTT.

This clone was picked up a small number of times. The chain couples TRBV7-6 to TRBJ2-7; D unresolved. This CDR3 is 12 amino acids long. Trimming took off 5 bases at V and 2 bases at J, with 7 bases between the two ends. Germline lookup yields CDR1 SGHVS and CDR2 FNYEAQ. The CDR3 sequence: CASSRNPYEQYF. For the CDR3, the DNA is TGTGCCAGCAGCCGCAACCCCTACGAGCAGTACTTC.

As DNA, the CDR3 is TGCGCCAGCAGCCAGTCGGTCGGGAACACTGAAGCTTTCTTT. It encodes CASSQSVGNTEAFF. This chain links TRBV4-1 with TRBJ1-1, with no clear D. The germline V and J ends were trimmed by 3 bases and 1 base, with 9 bases remaining between them. Germline V gene data show CDR1 as MGHRA and CDR2 as YSYEKL. The CDR3 extends over 14 amino acids.

V is TRBV6-1 and J is TRBJ2-7; D gene ambiguous. The CDR3 covers 13 residues. Germline loops: CDR1 MNHNS, CDR2 SASEGT. V lost 4 bases and J lost 6, with 13 bases in between. DNA of the CDR3: TGTGCCAGCAGTGTGTACGCCAGGACCGAGCAGTACTTC. Translated, it gives CASSVYARTEQYF.

This sequence joins TRBV19 and TRBJ2-1; TRBD1 agrees at 8 bases. The CDR3 contains 17 residues. V shed 5 bases and J 4 bases; nucleotides not matched to a gene: 13. The V gene's germline CDR1 is LNHDA and CDR2 SQIVND (reference sequence). In DNA form, the CDR3 reads TGTGCCAGTAGTGCAATCGGACAGGGTGAAAGATACAATGAGCAGTTCTTC. It encodes CASSAIGQGERYNEQFF.

J is TRBJ2-1 and V is TRBV28, with 9 bases fitting TRBD1. This CDR3 contains 16 residues. V lost 5 bases, J lost 4 bases, and 9 bases stayed unmatched. CDR1 and CDR2 (germline): MDHEN, SYDVKM. This CDR3 is CASSPSDRGVYNEQFF. In DNA form, the CDR3 reads TGTGCCAGCAGTCCCTCGGACAGGGGAGTATACAATGAGCAGTTCTTC. Drawing the rest from reference TRBV28 and TRBJ2-1, the complete variable domain is DVKVTQSSRYLVKRTGEKVFLECVQDMDHENMFWYRQDPGLGLRLIYFSYDVKMKEKGDIPEGYSVSREKKERFSLILESASTNQTSMYLCASSPSDRGVYNEQFFGPGTRLTVL.

The chain recombines TRBV4-1 with TRBJ1-4, with 8 bases that match TRBD1. Trimming removed 4 bases from V and 8 bases from J; junction bases left unmatched: 9. The CDR3 loop spans 15 amino acids. CDR1 is MGHRA, CDR2 YSYEKL, per germline. The CDR3 spells CASSRSRTGREKLFF. The CDR3 DNA is TGCGCCAGCAGCCGGTCCAGGACAGGGCGCGAAAAACTGTTTTTT.

This clone appeared a single time. The chain uses TRBV10-3 and TRBJ2-1; D gene ambiguous. V shed 0 bases and J shed 2 bases, with 14 bases lying between them. The germline CDR1 and CDR2 sequences are ENHRY and SYGVKD. This CDR3 region has 17 residues. As DNA, the CDR3 is TGTGCCATCAGTGAGTCTAATCCCCTTGGCCCCTACAATGAGCAGTTCTTC. This codes for CAISESNPLGPYNEQFF.

This clone was counted once. The chain has TRBV14 and TRBJ2-1; no definite D call. The CDR3 consists of 13 residues. Germline V gene sequence: CDR1 SGHDN, CDR2 FVKESK. Trimming stripped 5 bases from V and 3 bases from J, with 8 bases between. The CDR3 reads CASSFDNYNEQFF. The CDR3 coding sequence is TGTGCCAGCAGCTTTGACAACTACAATGAGCAGTTCTTC.

With respect to this clone: This CDR3 is also generated by other DNA sequences in the sample. This chain joins TRBV25-1 and TRBJ1-5; D ambiguous. This CDR3 is 14 amino acids long. In germline, CDR1 is MGHDK, CDR2 SYGVNS. V shed 4 bases and J shed 2 bases, with 9 bases lying between them. The CDR3 region has the DNA TGTGCCAGCAGTGGCCCACTAGGCAATCAGCCCCAGCATTTT. This sequence encodes CASSGPLGNQPQHF.

The V and J genes are TRBV18 and TRBJ2-5, with D possibly TRBD1 on 7 matching bases. The J call is doubtful: the DNA matches TRBJ2-7 better. The CDR3 has 23 residues. The germline CDR1 and CDR2 sequences are KGHSH and LQKENI. The DNA of the CDR3 is TGTGCCAGCTCAACAGGCTTCGGAGGGGGCGCGGGAAGCAATGGACCGAGCTCCTACGAGCAGTACTTC. Protein: CASSTGFGGGAGSNGPSSYEQYF.

The genes are TRBV9 and TRBJ2-5, with 9 bases lining up with TRBD2. Germline V gives CDR1 SGDLS, CDR2 YYNGEE. J was trimmed by 3 bases and V by 0 bases; bases with no gene match: 3. This CDR3 spans 15 amino acids. The CDR3 sequence: CASSVGIAGEETQYF. The CDR3 DNA reads as TGTGCCAGCAGCGTAGGAATAGCGGGAGAAGAGACCCAGTACTTC.

V and J are TRBV29-1 and TRBJ2-1; D is possibly TRBD2 (7 bases). V shed 8 bases and J shed 0 bases, with 20 bases lying between them. This CDR3 has 16 residues. Germline-derived CDR1 and CDR2 are SQVTM and ANQGSEA. The CDR3 sequence: CSSEAGMGASYNEQFF. DNA of the CDR3: TGCAGCTCAGAAGCGGGGATGGGGGCCTCCTACAATGAGCAGTTCTTC.